The T cell receptor (beta chain) under discussion was sequenced for a study of tumor-infiltrating lymphocytes in glioblastoma multiforme. Points from the study as a whole: Clone frequencies may be distorted by unequal TCR transcripts per cell. Functional subtype sorting of these T cells was not performed.

TCR beta libraries were built from RNA through three nested multiplex PCR rounds using modified ARM-PCR. A single record per CDR3 protein comes from TCRdb applying MiXCR to the multiplex PCR reads. The sample has tens of thousands of distinct CDR3 sequences; under 70% are singletons. A note on this clonotype: Antigen: not known.

The TCR comes from a male donor with glioblastoma. Input material: brain tumor tissue.

For the CDR3, the DNA is TGTGCCAGCAGTTCTTACCGGGGGGCCACAGATACGCAGTATTTT. This encodes CASSSYRGATDTQYF. The chain has TRBV6-4 and TRBJ2-3; possibly TRBD2 for D (7 bases). This CDR3 contains 15 residues. The germline CDR1 and CDR2 sequences are MRHNA and SNTAGT. V dropped 5 bases and J dropped 2 bases, with 14 bases sitting between them.